The clone carrying this T cell receptor gamma chain was counted between two and nine times. As yet, its antigen is unknown. This entry comes from a study of Vδ1+ human thymocytes. Study findings and constraints: In the thymus, TRG and TRD repertoires looked highly polyclonal with Gaussian CDR3 lengths.

Sequences come from RNA converted to cDNA by reverse transcription. CDR3 amplicons came from multiplex PCR with pooled V-gene forward and constant-region reverse primers. TCRdb applied CATT to the multiplex PCR reads for clone calling. This table has tens of thousands of gamma-chain clones, about a fifth appearing once. After alphabeta T cell depletion, CD3+ Vdelta1+ Vdelta2- thymocytes were sorted. CDR1 is VENAVY, CDR2 YDSYNSRV, per germline. The CDR3 runs 17 residues. Trimming at V came to 0 bases and at J to 9 bases, leaving 8 bases not matched to a gene. This receptor was taken from a boy younger than two who had congenital heart surgery. The chain recombines TRGV8 with TRGJP. The sequencing sample was made of Vdelta1+ gamma-delta thymocytes from the thymus. Subset reported: FACS-sorted CD3+ TCRalphabeta- TCRVdelta1+ TCRVdelta2- thymocytes. The CDR3 coding sequence is TGTGCCACCTGGGATAGGGACTGGGCGTTGGGCAAAAAAATCAAGGTATTT. Residues: CATWDRDWALGKKIKVF.